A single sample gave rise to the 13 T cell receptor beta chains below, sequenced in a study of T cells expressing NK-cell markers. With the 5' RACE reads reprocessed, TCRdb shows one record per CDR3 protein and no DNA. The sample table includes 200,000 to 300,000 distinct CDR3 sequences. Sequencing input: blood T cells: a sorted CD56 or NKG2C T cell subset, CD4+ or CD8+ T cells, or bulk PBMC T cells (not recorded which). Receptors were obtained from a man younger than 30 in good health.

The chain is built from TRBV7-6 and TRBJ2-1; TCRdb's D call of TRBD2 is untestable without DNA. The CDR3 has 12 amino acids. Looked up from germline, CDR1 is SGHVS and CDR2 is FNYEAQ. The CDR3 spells CASSLVEGEQFF.

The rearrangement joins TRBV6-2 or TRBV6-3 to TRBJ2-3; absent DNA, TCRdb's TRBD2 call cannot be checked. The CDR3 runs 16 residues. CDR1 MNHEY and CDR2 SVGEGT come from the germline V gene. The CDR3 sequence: CASRRASGASTDTQYF.

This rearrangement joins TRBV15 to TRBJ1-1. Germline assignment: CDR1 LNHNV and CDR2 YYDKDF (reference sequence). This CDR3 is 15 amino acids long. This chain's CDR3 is CATSREPRGGTEAFF.

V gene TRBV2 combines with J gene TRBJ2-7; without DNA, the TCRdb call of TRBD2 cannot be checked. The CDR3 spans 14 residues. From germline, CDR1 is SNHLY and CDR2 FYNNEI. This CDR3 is CASSDLAGDGEQYF.

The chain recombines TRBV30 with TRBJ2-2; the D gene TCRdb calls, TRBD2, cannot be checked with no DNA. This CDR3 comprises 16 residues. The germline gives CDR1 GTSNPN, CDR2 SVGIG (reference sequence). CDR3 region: CAWKKGLVRPAGELFF.

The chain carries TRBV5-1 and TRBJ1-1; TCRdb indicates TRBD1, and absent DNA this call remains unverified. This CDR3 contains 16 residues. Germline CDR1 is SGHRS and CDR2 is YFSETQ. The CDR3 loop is CASSLASGGRKTEAFF.

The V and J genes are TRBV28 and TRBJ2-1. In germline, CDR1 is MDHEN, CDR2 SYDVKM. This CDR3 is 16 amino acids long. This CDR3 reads CASSLSGILSYNEQFF.

The chain's CDR3 is CASSSTFRQGQTGELFF. The chain employs TRBV12-3 or TRBV12-4 and TRBJ2-2; lacking DNA, the TRBD1 call made by TCRdb goes unchecked. CDR3 size: 17 residues.

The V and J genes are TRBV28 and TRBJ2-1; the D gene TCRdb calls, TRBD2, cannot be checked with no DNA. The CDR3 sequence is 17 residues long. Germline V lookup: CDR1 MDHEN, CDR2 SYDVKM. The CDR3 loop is CASSLFASGSNKNEQFF.

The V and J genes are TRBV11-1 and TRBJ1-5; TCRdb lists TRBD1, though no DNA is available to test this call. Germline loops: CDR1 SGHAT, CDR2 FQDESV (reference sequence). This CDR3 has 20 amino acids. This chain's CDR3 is CASSRDVGEQGRISNQPQHF.

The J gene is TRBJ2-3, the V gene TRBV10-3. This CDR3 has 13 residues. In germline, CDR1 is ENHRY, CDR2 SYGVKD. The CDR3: CAISASPEVTQYF.

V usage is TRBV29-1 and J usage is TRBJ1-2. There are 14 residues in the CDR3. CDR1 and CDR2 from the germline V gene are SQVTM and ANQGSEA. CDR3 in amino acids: CSVEAGRAFYGYTF. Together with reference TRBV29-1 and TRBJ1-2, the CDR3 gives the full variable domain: SAVISQKPSRDICQRGTSLTIQCQVDSQVTMMFWYRQQPGQSLTLIATANQGSEATYESGFVIDKFPISRPNLTFSTLTVSNMSPEDSSIYLCSVEAGRAFYGYTFGSGTRLTVV.

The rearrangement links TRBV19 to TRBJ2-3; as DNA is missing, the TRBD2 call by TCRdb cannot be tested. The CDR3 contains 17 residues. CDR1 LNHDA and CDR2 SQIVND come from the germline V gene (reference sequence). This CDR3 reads CASKRLAGGTGTDTQYF.